The entry that follows covers one TCR beta chain sequence. Seattle cases were enrolled at active infection and followed longitudinally. The data were obtained in a study of blood T cell repertoires in COVID-19. Original methodology: Amplification with reference gene primers provided the estimates of nucleated cell counts. TCRdb's copy holds only in-frame clones and misses some; the assay was immunoSEQ multiplex PCR. That table is the source of V, J and clone size, and D and trimming were worked out from the DNA. The repertoire holds 60,000 to 85,000 clones, with about 90% as singletons. After removal of 6 bases from V and 5 bases from J, the junction contained 4 bases not matched to a gene. Germline values: CDR1 SGHNT, CDR2 YYREEE (reference sequence). This CDR3 region has 14 residues.

This chain uses TRBV5-4 with TRBJ2-2, with 10 bases fitting TRBD2. This TCR was sampled from a woman in her fifties or sixties with COVID-19, enrolled during active disease. The material sequenced was peripheral blood. The CDR3 DNA reads TGTGCCAGCAAGCGGGAGGGGTGGACCGGGGAGCTGTTTTTT. It translates to CASKREGWTGELFF. Together with reference TRBV5-4 and TRBJ2-2, the CDR3 gives the full variable domain: ETGVTQSPTHLIKTRGQQVTLRCSSQSGHNTVSWYQQALGQGPQFIFQYYREEENGRGNFPPRFSGLQFPNYSSELNVNALELDDSALYLCASKREGWTGELFFGEGSRLTVL.